A single sample gave rise to the 29 T cell receptor beta chains below, sequenced in a study of response to subunit inactivated influenza vaccine. TCRdb re-called the RT-PCR reads through MiXCR, storing one row per CDR3 protein. The table records 500,000 to 600,000 distinct CDR3 sequences, about 17% of them present only once. The input for sequencing was CD4+ T cells sorted from PBMCs, taken around 25 months after vaccination. All receptors come from a man between 50 and 75 years old who received an inactivated influenza vaccine.

This chain links TRBV20-1 with TRBJ1-6; the match to TRBD1 covers 11 bases. V shed 8 bases, J shed 5 bases, and the junction held 5 bases outside the gene matches. The CDR3 totals 14 residues. Looked up from germline, CDR1 is DFQATT and CDR2 is SNEGSKA (reference sequence). DNA for the CDR3: TGCAGTTCGGGACAGGGGGGGAATAATTCACCCCTCCACTTT. It codes for CSSGQGGNNSPLHF.

The rearrangement joins TRBV7-9 to TRBJ1-1, with a tentative D call TRBD1 (5 bases). Germline V gives CDR1 SEHNR, CDR2 FQNEAQ (reference sequence). The ends were cut back, 5 bases at V and 0 bases at J, with 10 bases in the middle. The CDR3 contains 14 residues. The CDR3 loop reads CASSKTALNTEAFF. The CDR3 bases are TGTGCCAGCAGCAAGACAGCCCTGAACACTGAAGCTTTCTTT. Using reference TRBV7-9 and TRBJ1-1 for the parts outside the CDR3, the full variable domain is DTGVSQNPRHKITKRGQNVTFRCDPISEHNRLYWYRQTLGQGPEFLTYFQNEAQLEKSRLLSDRFSAERPKGSFSTLEIQRTEQGDSAMYLCASSKTALNTEAFFGQGTRLTVV.

This clonotype was seen ten or more times. This chain connects TRBV6-2 or TRBV6-3 to TRBJ2-7; D is uncertain. In germline, CDR1 is MNHEY, CDR2 SVGEGT. The length of the CDR3 is 13 residues. Trimming took 0 bases from V and 4 from J, leaving 7 bases between them. The CDR3 DNA sequence: TGTGCCAGCAGTTACTCTTCCCGATACGAGCAGTACTTC. This encodes CASSYSSRYEQYF.

This chain uses TRBV10-2 with TRBJ2-1; weak D call: TRBD2 (5 bases). CDR1 and CDR2 from the germline V gene are WSHSY and SAAADI. The CDR3 covers 14 residues. Trimming pared 6 bases from V and 6 bases from J, leaving 15 bases between. The CDR3 reads CASSVLLGPNEQFF. The CDR3, as DNA: TGCGCCAGCAGCGTACTACTAGGTCCCAATGAGCAGTTCTTC.

This clonotype was observed a handful of times. V and J are TRBV7-9 and TRBJ1-6; 7 bases are a match to TRBD1. The CDR3 contains 15 residues. Germline CDR1 is SEHNR and CDR2 is FQNEAQ (reference sequence). V lost 7 bases, J lost 9 bases, and 12 bases stayed unmatched. The CDR3 region is CASIDLRTGPSPLHF. The CDR3 DNA reads as TGTGCCAGCATCGATTTGCGGACAGGCCCTTCACCCCTCCACTTT. Full variable domain (missing parts from reference TRBV7-9 and TRBJ1-6): DTGVSQNPRHKITKRGQNVTFRCDPISEHNRLYWYRQTLGQGPEFLTYFQNEAQLEKSRLLSDRFSAERPKGSFSTLEIQRTEQGDSAMYLCASIDLRTGPSPLHFGNGTRLTVT.

The chain is built from TRBV20-1 and TRBJ2-4, with 8 bases matching TRBD2. Germline V CDR1 and CDR2: DFQATT, SNEGSKA (reference sequence). The CDR3 totals 14 residues. V lost 6 bases and J lost 3; bases outside the gene matches: 7. CDR3 sequence (DNA): TGCAGTGCCCTGGTTAGCGGGATCAAAAACATTCAGTACTTC. This translates into CSALVSGIKNIQYF.

In its sample, this clonotype was seen a few times. The chain employs TRBV6-5 and TRBJ2-7; D gene uncertain. Trimming took off 5 bases at V and 3 bases at J, with 5 bases between the two ends. From germline, CDR1 is MNHEY and CDR2 SVGAGI. The length of the CDR3 is 11 residues. CDR3 DNA sequence: TGTGCCAGCAGTACCTACTACGAGCAGTACTTC. Its translation: CASSTYYEQYF.

This clonotype was found once. The V gene is TRBV7-2, the J gene TRBJ2-5, with a possible D match to TRBD1 (6 bases). This CDR3 contains 12 residues. Looked up from germline, CDR1 is SGHTA and CDR2 is FQGNSA. The ends were cut back, 1 base at V and 10 bases at J, with 10 bases in the middle. CDR3 amino acids: CASSLELGGQYF. In DNA form, the CDR3 reads TGTGCCAGCAGCTTAGAACTAGGGGGCCAGTACTTC.

This clonotype was recorded a few times. The CDR3 loop is CAISESFYTVNTEAFF. In DNA form, the CDR3 reads TGTGCCATCAGTGAGTCGTTCTACACAGTGAACACTGAAGCTTTCTTT. V and J are TRBV10-3 and TRBJ1-1; D unclear. Trimming cost V 0 bases and J 0 bases, with 11 bases left between them. The CDR3 is made up of 16 amino acids. CDR1 and CDR2 (germline): ENHRY, SYGVKD.

This rearrangement joins TRBV4-1 to TRBJ2-1; D is unresolved. CDR1 is MGHRA and CDR2 is YSYEKL in the germline V gene. This CDR3 comprises 13 residues. The V end was cut by 1 base, the J end by 2 bases, with 3 bases between. The CDR3, as DNA: TGCGCCAGCAGCCAAGGAGCCTACAATGAGCAGTTCTTC. Translation gives CASSQGAYNEQFF.

This clonotype has only a few counts. This chain joins TRBV28 and TRBJ1-1, with 9 bases lining up with TRBD1. The CDR3 runs to 14 residues. Losses at the gene ends were 7 bases for V and 5 bases for J; bases not matched to a gene: 8. Germline values: CDR1 MDHEN, CDR2 SYDVKM. In DNA form, the CDR3 reads TGTGCCAGCAAATCGGGACAGGGATTAACTGAAGCTTTCTTT. Protein: CASKSGQGLTEAFF.

The rearrangement uses TRBV20-1 and TRBJ2-7, with D hard to call. Germline CDR1 is DFQATT and CDR2 is SNEGSKA (reference sequence). V shed 0 bases and J shed 1 base, with 7 bases lying between them. This CDR3 spans 13 amino acids. In DNA, the CDR3 is TGCAGTGCTAGAGAAGGTCCTTCCTACGAGCAGTACTTC. Protein: CSAREGPSYEQYF.

This chain connects TRBV6-1 to TRBJ2-1; 10 bases map to TRBD1. The CDR3 spans 16 residues. V lost 5 bases, J lost 4 bases, and 8 bases stayed unmatched. Germline V CDR1 and CDR2: MNHNS, SASEGT. The CDR3 region is CASSRGTGVLYNEQFF. The CDR3 DNA reads TGTGCCAGCAGTCGGGGGACAGGGGTGCTGTACAATGAGCAGTTCTTC.

The sample holds a few counts of this clonotype. The chain couples TRBV20-1 to TRBJ2-7; TRBD2 matches at 7 bases. Germline CDR1 DFQATT, CDR2 SNEGSKA (reference sequence). CDR3 length: 12 amino acids. V shed 5 bases, J shed 5 bases, and the junction held 6 bases outside the gene matches. The CDR3 sequence is CSAPKTSDEQYF. In DNA form, the CDR3 reads TGCAGTGCTCCCAAAACTAGCGACGAGCAGTACTTC.

Only a few counts were recorded for this clonotype. The rearrangement uses TRBV27 and TRBJ2-7; 12 positions agree with TRBD1. This CDR3 comprises 14 residues. Germline V gene lookup returns CDR1 MNHEY and CDR2 SMNVEV (reference sequence). V shed 3 bases, J shed 6 bases, and the junction held 3 bases outside the gene matches. The CDR3 nucleotides read TGTGCCAGCAGTTTTGGGACAGGGGGCCGCGAGCAGTACTTC. Translation gives CASSFGTGGREQYF.

The V call is TRBV3-1, the J call TRBJ2-2, with unresolved D. The V end lost 0 bases, the J end lost 0 bases, and 11 bases lay between the germline ends. Germline assignment: CDR1 LGHDT and CDR2 YNNKEL (reference sequence). This CDR3 region has 17 residues. CDR3 DNA sequence: TGTGCCAGCAGCCAAGATAAGGCGACTTCGAACACCGGGGAGCTGTTTTTT. It encodes CASSQDKATSNTGELFF.

Here the CDR3 DNA reads TGTGCCATCACCCTGACAGGCACAGATACGCAGTATTTT. It specifies CAITLTGTDTQYF. The chain has TRBV10-3 and TRBJ2-3; a possible D gene is TRBD1 (5 bases). Germline lookup yields CDR1 ENHRY and CDR2 SYGVKD. The CDR3 totals 13 residues. The germline V and J ends were trimmed by 7 bases and 1 base, with 9 bases remaining between them.

The chain is built from TRBV7-2 and TRBJ2-3; TRBD2 aligns across 10 bases. This CDR3 is built from 16 residues. The V gene end was trimmed by 2 bases and the J gene end by 6 bases; junction bases not matched to a gene: 8. The germline V gene has CDR1 SGHTA and CDR2 FQGNSA. The CDR3 is CASSLTGVAGGDTQYF. The DNA for the CDR3 is TGTGCCAGCAGCTTAACGGGGGTAGCGGGGGGCGATACGCAGTATTTT.

This clonotype has only a few counts. This chain joins TRBV20-1 and TRBJ2-3; TRBD2 matches at 9 bases. With V trimmed by 1 base and J by 4 bases, 6 bases remained unmatched. Germline-derived CDR1 and CDR2 are DFQATT and SNEGSKA (reference sequence). The length of the CDR3 is 15 residues. CDR3: CSARVAGLAADTQYF. The CDR3 DNA is TGCAGTGCTAGAGTTGCGGGACTAGCAGCAGATACGCAGTATTTT.

This clonotype was seen a handful of times. The V and J genes are TRBV29-1 and TRBJ2-1; no firm D call. The CDR3 runs to 11 residues. The ends were cut back, 6 bases at V and 9 bases at J, with 12 bases in the middle. Germline CDR1 and CDR2: SQVTM and ANQGSEA. The CDR3 DNA is TGCAGCGTCTATGATCGTGGTGAGCAGTTCTTC. It is translated as CSVYDRGEQFF.

This clonotype was observed once. The chain employs TRBV4-3 and TRBJ2-2; D not certain. V lost 2 bases and J lost 1, with 8 bases in between. CDR1 and CDR2 (germline): LGHNA, YSLEER. The CDR3 has 15 residues. The CDR3 nucleotides read TGCGCCAGCAGCCAATCTACACGGAACACCGGGGAGCTGTTTTTT. Its protein is CASSQSTRNTGELFF.

This clonotype occurred a few times. J is TRBJ2-3 and V is TRBV2; no clear D gene. The CDR3 is 12 residues long. Trimming took 1 base from V and 4 from J, leaving 3 bases between them. Germline CDR1 reads SNHLY; CDR2 reads FYNNEI. In DNA, the CDR3 is TGTGCCAGCAGTGAAGGGGCAGATACGCAGTATTTT. Protein: CASSEGADTQYF.

This clonotype turned up a few times. This CDR3 is CASSRGGQGNEQFF. DNA for the CDR3: TGTGCCAGCAGTCGGGGGGGACAGGGGAATGAGCAGTTCTTC. The chain recombines TRBV6-4 with TRBJ2-1; 10 bases are a match to TRBD1. Per germline, CDR1 MRHNA and CDR2 SNTAGT. This CDR3 has 14 amino acids. J gave up 7 bases and V 5 bases, and 5 bases lay outside the gene matches.

This clonotype turned up a few times. The genes are TRBV27 and TRBJ1-1, with 8 positions matching TRBD1. The CDR3 is made up of 14 amino acids. V shed 2 bases, J shed 7 bases, and the junction held 6 bases outside the gene matches. Germline lookup yields CDR1 MNHEY and CDR2 SMNVEV (reference sequence). The CDR3 region is CASSLQGAAGEAFF. CDR3 DNA sequence: TGTGCCAGCAGTTTACAGGGGGCGGCAGGTGAAGCTTTCTTT.

The CDR3 sequence is CASRLAAYNEQFF. As DNA, the CDR3 is TGTGCCAGCCGGCTAGCGGCTTACAATGAGCAGTTCTTC. The V call is TRBV6-1, the J call TRBJ2-1, with 7 bases fitting TRBD2. Germline V gene data show CDR1 as MNHNS and CDR2 as SASEGT. The CDR3 length is 13 residues. J gave up 4 bases and V 8 bases, and 5 bases lay outside the gene matches.

This chain uses TRBV6-2 or TRBV6-3 with TRBJ2-1; 9 bases are a match to TRBD1. The CDR3 runs to 15 residues. CDR1 and CDR2 from the germline V gene are MNHEY and SVGEGT. Trimming removed 10 bases from V and 6 bases from J; junction bases left unmatched: 13. The CDR3 sequence is CATRLYGTGINEQFF. CDR3 DNA: TGTGCCACGAGACTCTACGGGACAGGGATCAATGAGCAGTTCTTC.

V and J are TRBV20-1 and TRBJ2-7; 7 bases align to TRBD2. Germline V CDR1 and CDR2: DFQATT, SNEGSKA (reference sequence). CDR3 length: 13 amino acids. The CDR3 reads CRASSGRFYEQYF. The CDR3 coding sequence is TGCAGAGCCTCTAGCGGTAGATTCTACGAGCAGTACTTC.

The chain links TRBV12-3 or TRBV12-4 to TRBJ2-2; D gene unclear. Trimming stripped 3 bases from V and 6 bases from J, with 20 bases between. The length of the CDR3 is 17 residues. The CDR3 region is CASSLFPATNVAGELFF. For the CDR3, the DNA is TGTGCCAGCAGTTTGTTCCCGGCCACGAATGTCGCCGGGGAGCTGTTTTTT.

This clonotype was counted only a few times. The chain couples TRBV2 to TRBJ1-2; D is possibly TRBD1 (6 bases). The CDR3 has 13 residues. Germline CDR1 SNHLY, CDR2 FYNNEI. The V end was cut by 6 bases, the J end by 6 bases, with 14 bases between. The CDR3 sequence is CASRQGYGDGYTF. In nucleotides, the CDR3 is TGTGCCAGCAGACAGGGTTACGGGGATGGCTACACCTTC. The variable domain in full, with the rest retrieved from reference TRBV2 and TRBJ1-2, is EPEVTQTPSHQVTQMGQEVILRCVPISNHLYFYWYRQILGQKVEFLVSFYNNEISEKSEIFDDQFSVERPDGSNFTLKIRSTKLEDSAMYFCASRQGYGDGYTFGSGTRLTVV.